This TCR beta chain was identified during a study of CXCR3-negative and CXCR3-positive naive CD8 T cells. Study background: Every library held about 1.5 +/- 0.3 million TRB reads, and the total came to around 150 million. General study results and limits: Memory CD8+ T cell repertoires were far less diverse than both naive subsets. Against CXCR3-negative naive cells, CXCR3-positive naive cells showed more hydrophobic TRB CDR3s. CXCR3-negative and CXCR3-positive naive cells shared comparable TRBV-TRBJ usage, but memory cells did not.

With UMI labels, 5' RACE was used to prepare the TRB cDNA libraries. Reprocessing the 5' RACE reads, TCRdb reports a single entry for every CDR3 protein and omits DNA. Its table records 120,000 to 150,000 distinct CDR3 sequences. With regard to this clonotype: Its antigen is still unknown.

By phenotype, naive CD8+ T cells were CD45RO-CCR7+CD27+CD95-. The sequence was obtained from a human donor in good health. Some clones in this sample may be carry-over from other donors' samples. What was sequenced was naive CXCR3+ CD8+ T cells from blood. Described subset: CD45RO-CCR7+CD27+CD95- naive CD8+ T cells expressing CXCR3 (TNR3+).

The CDR3 here is CASSLETGGYEQFF. V gene TRBV12-3 or TRBV12-4 combines with J gene TRBJ2-1; TCRdb gives TRBD1 as the D gene, but with no DNA this cannot be confirmed. The CDR3 totals 14 residues.